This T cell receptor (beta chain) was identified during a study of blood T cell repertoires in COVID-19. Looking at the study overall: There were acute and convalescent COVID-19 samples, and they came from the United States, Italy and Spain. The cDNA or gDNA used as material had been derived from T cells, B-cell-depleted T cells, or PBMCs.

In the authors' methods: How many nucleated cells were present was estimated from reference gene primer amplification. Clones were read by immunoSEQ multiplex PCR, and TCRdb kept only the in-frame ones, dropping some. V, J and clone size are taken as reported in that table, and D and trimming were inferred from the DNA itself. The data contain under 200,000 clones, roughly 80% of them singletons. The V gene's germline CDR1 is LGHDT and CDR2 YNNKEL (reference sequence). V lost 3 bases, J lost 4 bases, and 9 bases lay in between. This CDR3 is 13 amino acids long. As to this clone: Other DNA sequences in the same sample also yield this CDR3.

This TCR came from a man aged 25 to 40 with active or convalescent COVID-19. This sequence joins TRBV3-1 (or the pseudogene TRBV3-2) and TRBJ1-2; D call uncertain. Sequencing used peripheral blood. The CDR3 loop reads CASSQEGLYGYTF. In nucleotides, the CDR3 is TGTGCCAGCAGCCAGGAGGGCCTCTATGGCTACACCTTC.